Listed here is a single T cell receptor beta chain. What it recognizes is unknown. The data originate from a study of T-cell reconstitution after alpha-beta-depleted transplantation in children. General study results and limits: At around two months after transplant, the alpha-beta T cells were reportedly derived from several hundred expanded clones that came from non-depleted graft cells. Newly generated T cells supplied most T-cell counts and diversity one year post-transplant. Several patients had high TCRbeta diversity at day 60; it came from surviving recipient T cells and thymic progenitors.

CDR3 length equals 17 residues. Germline loops: CDR1 SGHAT, CDR2 FQNNGV. Between the trimmed V and J ends, which lost 5 bases and 0 bases, there was a span of 17 bases. Unique molecular identifiers were incorporated during preparation of the TCRbeta library. One entry per CDR3 protein, called by TCRdb with MiXCR from the PCR reads. The table has 530,000 or so distinct CDR3 sequences, 27% seen once. The chain uses TRBV11-2 and TRBJ2-4; D might be TRBD1 (5 bases). The sample here was PBMCs, taken before TCRalphabeta/CD19-depleted stem cell transplant. The origin of this receptor is a boy under three years old with Wiskott-Aldrich syndrome, due to receive a stem cell transplant. The CDR3, as DNA: TGTGCCAGCAGCCAGCCTGATAGGGGTTCAGCCAAAAACATTCAGTACTTC. It specifies CASSQPDRGSAKNIQYF. Full variable domain (remainder filled in from reference TRBV11-2 and TRBJ2-4): EAGVAQSPRYKIIEKRQSVAFWCNPISGHATLYWYQQILGQGPKLLIQFQNNGVVDDSQLPKDRFSAERLKGVDSTLKIQPAKLEDSAVYLCASSQPDRGSAKNIQYFGAGTRLSVL.